This T cell receptor (beta chain) was identified during a study of regulatory T cells in long-lasting Graves disease. Time point here: persistent/refractory GD, antithyroid drugs over 5 years with positive TRAb. PBMC-extracted RNA yielded the TCR library. A word on this clonotype: With a much larger clone just one base away, this may be a read error.

For TCR beta, libraries came from iRepertoire HTBI primers and Arm-PCR of CDR3 regions. One entry per CDR3 protein results from TCRdb running MiXCR on the multiplex PCR reads. The sample holds about 470,000 distinct CDR3 sequences, around a fifth seen once. The sequence was collected from a female donor with Graves disease. The sequencing used peripheral blood mononuclear cells (PBMCs), collected when the disease was refractory, from a patient treated with antithyroid drugs.

The CDR3 bases are TGTGCCAGCAGCTTAGTGGGACTAGCGGGATACGAGCAGTTCTTC. Protein sequence: CASSLVGLAGYEQFF. This chain links TRBV7-2 with TRBJ2-7; 13 bases are shared with TRBD2. With the DNA end fitting TRBJ2-1 better, the J assignment may be wrong. Germline V gene data show CDR1 as SGHTA and CDR2 as FQGNSA. The CDR3 has 15 residues.